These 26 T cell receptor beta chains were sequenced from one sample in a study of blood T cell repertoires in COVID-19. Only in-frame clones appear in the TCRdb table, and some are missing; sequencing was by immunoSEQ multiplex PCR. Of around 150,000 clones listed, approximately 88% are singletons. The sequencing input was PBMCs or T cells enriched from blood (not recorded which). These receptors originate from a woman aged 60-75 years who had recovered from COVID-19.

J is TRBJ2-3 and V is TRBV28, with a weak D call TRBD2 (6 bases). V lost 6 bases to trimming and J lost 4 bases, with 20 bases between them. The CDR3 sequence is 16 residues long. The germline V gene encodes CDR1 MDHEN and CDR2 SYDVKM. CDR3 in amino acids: CASSSTSGSRPDTQYF. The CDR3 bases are TGTGCCAGCAGCTCCACGTCCGGGAGTAGGCCAGATACGCAGTATTTT.

The CDR3 DNA is TGTGCCAGCAGCTTTCGTATCGGACAGGGACAAGAGACCCAGTACTTC. This translates into CASSFRIGQGQETQYF. The V gene is TRBV11-1, the J gene TRBJ2-5; 8 bases match TRBD1. V gave up 3 bases and J gave up 2 bases; unmatched junction bases: 8. This CDR3 is built from 16 residues. CDR1 SGHAT and CDR2 FQDESV come from the germline V gene (reference sequence).

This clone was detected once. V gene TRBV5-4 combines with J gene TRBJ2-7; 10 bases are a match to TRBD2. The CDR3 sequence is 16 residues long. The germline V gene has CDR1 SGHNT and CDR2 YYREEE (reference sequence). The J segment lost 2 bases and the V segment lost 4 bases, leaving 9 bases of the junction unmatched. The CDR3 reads CASSNGLAGGTYEQYF. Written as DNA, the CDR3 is TGTGCCAGCAGCAATGGTTTAGCGGGAGGTACCTACGAGCAGTACTTC. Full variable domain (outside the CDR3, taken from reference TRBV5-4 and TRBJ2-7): ETGVTQSPTHLIKTRGQQVTLRCSSQSGHNTVSWYQQALGQGPQFIFQYYREEENGRGNFPPRFSGLQFPNYSSELNVNALELDDSALYLCASSNGLAGGTYEQYFGPGTRLTVT.

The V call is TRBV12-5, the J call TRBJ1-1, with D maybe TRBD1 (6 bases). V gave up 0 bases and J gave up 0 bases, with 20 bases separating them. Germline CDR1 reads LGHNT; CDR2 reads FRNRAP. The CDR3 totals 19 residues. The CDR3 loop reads CASGLVQGQGFVMNTEAFF. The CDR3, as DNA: TGTGCTAGTGGTTTGGTACAGGGCCAAGGTTTTGTCATGAACACTGAAGCTTTCTTT. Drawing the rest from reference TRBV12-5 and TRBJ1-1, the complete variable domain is DARVTQTPRHKVTEMGQEVTMRCQPILGHNTVFWYRQTMMQGLELLAYFRNRAPLDDSGMPKDRFSAEMPDATLATLKIQPSEPRDSAVYFCASGLVQGQGFVMNTEAFFGQGTRLTVV.

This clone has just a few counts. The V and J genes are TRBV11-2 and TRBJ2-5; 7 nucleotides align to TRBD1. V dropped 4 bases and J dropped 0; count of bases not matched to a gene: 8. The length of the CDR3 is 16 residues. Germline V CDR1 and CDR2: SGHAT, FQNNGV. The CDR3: CASSSYNGQDQETQYF. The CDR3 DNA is TGTGCCAGCAGCTCCTACAACGGACAGGACCAAGAGACCCAGTACTTC.

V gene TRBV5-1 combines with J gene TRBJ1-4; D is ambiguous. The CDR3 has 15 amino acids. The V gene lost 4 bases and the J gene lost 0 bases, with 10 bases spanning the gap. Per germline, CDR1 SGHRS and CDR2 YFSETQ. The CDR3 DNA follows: TGCGCCAGCAGCCTCGACAAAGCAACTAATGAAAAACTGTTTTTT. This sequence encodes CASSLDKATNEKLFF.

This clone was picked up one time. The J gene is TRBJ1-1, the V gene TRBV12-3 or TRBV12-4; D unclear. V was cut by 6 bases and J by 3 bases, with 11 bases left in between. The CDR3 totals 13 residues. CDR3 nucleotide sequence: TGTGCCAGCAGGAAACAGCTTTACACTGAAGCTTTCTTT. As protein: CASRKQLYTEAFF.

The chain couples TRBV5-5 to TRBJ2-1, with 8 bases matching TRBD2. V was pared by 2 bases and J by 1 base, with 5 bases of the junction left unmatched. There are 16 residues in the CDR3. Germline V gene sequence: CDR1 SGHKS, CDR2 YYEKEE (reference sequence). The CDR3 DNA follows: TGTGCCAGCAGCTTTTTACTAGCGGTATCCTACAATGAGCAGTTCTTC. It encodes CASSFLLAVSYNEQFF. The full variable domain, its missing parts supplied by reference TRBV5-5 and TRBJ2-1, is DAGVTQSPTHLIKTRGQQVTLRCSPISGHKSVSWYQQVLGQGPQFIFQYYEKEERGRGNFPDRFSARQFPNYSSELNVNALLLGDSALYLCASSFLLAVSYNEQFFGPGTRLTVL.

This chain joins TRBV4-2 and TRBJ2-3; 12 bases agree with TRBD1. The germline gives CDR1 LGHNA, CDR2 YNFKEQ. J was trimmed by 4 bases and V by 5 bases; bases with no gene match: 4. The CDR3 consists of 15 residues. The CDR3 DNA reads TGTGCCAGCAGCGGCCGGGACAGGGGGCCAGATACGCAGTATTTT. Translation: CASSGRDRGPDTQYF.

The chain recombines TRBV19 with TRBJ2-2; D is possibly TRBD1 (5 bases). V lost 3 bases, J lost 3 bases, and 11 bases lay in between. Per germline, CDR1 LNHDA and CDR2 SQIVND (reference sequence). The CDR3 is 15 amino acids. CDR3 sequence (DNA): TGTGCCAGTAGTATCGTAACAGGTTACACCGGGGAGCTGTTTTTT. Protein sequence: CASSIVTGYTGELFF.

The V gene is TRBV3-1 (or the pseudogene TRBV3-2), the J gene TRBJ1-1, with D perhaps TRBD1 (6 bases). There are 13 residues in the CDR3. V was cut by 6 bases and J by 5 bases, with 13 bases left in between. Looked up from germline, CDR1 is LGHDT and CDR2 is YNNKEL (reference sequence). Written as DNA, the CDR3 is TGTGCCAGCAGTTATAACAGGGTTACTGAAGCTTTCTTT. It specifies CASSYNRVTEAFF.

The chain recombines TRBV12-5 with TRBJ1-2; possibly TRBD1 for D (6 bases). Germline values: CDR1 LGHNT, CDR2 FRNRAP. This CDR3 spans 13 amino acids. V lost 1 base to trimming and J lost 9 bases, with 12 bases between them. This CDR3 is CASGLETGRSYTF. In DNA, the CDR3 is TGTGCTAGTGGTTTGGAAACAGGGCGGAGCTACACCTTC.

The CDR3, as DNA: TGTGCCAGCAAAGGGACAGGCCGAGGCTACACCTTC. This codes for CASKGTGRGYTF. This rearrangement joins TRBV28 to TRBJ1-2; 8 bases map to TRBD1. This CDR3 comprises 12 residues. J gave up 8 bases and V 7 bases, and 6 bases lay outside the gene matches. Germline-derived CDR1 and CDR2 are MDHEN and SYDVKM.

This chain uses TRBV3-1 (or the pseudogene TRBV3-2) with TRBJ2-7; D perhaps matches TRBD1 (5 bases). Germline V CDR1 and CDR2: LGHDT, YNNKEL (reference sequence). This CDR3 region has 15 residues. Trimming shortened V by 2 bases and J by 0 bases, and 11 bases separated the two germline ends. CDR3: CASSQTGRFSYEQYF. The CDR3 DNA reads TGTGCCAGCAGCCAAACAGGCCGCTTCTCCTACGAGCAGTACTTC.

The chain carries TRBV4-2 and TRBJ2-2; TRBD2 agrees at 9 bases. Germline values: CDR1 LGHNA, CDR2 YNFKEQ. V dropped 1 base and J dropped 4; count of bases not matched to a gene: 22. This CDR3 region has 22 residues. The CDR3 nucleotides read TGTGCCAGCAGCCAAGTATGGTCCGGGATCGATAGCGGGAGCTCGGGCACCGGGGAGCTGTTTTTT. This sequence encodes CASSQVWSGIDSGSSGTGELFF.

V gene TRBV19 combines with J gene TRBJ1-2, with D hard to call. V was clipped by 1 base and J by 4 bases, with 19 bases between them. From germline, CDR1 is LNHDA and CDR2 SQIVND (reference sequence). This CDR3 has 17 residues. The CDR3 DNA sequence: TGTGCCAGTAGTATAGGCGGGTCGCGAACCGCAGGCTATGGCTACACCTTC. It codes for CASSIGGSRTAGYGYTF.

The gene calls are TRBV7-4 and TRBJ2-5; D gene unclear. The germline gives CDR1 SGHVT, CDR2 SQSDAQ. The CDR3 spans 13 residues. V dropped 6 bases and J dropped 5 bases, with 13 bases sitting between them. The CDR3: CASRAGSLETQYF. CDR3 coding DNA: TGTGCCAGCAGAGCCGGGTCCCTTGAGACCCAGTACTTC.

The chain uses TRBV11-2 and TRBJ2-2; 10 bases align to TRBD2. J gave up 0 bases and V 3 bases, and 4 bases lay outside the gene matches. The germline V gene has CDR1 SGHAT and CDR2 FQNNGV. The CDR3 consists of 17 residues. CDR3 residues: CASSFPTSGTNTGELFF. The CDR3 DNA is TGTGCCAGCAGCTTCCCTACTAGCGGGACGAACACCGGGGAGCTGTTTTTT.

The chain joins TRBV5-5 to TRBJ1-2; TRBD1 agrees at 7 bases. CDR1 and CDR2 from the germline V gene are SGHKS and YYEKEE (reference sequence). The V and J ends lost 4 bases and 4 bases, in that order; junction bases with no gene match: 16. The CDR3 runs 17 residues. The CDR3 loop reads CASSPYLGGQARYGYTF. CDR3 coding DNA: TGTGCCAGCAGCCCCTACTTAGGAGGACAGGCGCGCTATGGCTACACCTTC. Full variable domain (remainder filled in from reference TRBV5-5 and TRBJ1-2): DAGVTQSPTHLIKTRGQQVTLRCSPISGHKSVSWYQQVLGQGPQFIFQYYEKEERGRGNFPDRFSARQFPNYSSELNVNALLLGDSALYLCASSPYLGGQARYGYTFGSGTRLTVV.

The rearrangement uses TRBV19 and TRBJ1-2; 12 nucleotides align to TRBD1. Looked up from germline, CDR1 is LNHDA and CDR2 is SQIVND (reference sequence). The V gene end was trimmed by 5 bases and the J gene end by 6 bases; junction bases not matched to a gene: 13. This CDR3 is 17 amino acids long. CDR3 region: CASSDRDRGLYWHGYTF. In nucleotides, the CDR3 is TGTGCCAGTAGTGACCGGGACAGGGGGCTTTACTGGCATGGCTACACCTTC. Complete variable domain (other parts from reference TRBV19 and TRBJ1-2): DGGITQSPKYLFRKEGQNVTLSCEQNLNHDAMYWYRQDPGQGLRLIYYSQIVNDFQKGDIAEGYSVSREKKESFPLTVTSAQKNPTAFYLCASSDRDRGLYWHGYTFGSGTRLTVV.

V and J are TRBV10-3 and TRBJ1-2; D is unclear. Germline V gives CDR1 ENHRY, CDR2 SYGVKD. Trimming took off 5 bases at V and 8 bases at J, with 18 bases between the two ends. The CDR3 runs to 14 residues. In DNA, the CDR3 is TGTGCCATCAGTACATCGGGGTCCTTTGGAGGCTACACCTTC. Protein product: CAISTSGSFGGYTF.

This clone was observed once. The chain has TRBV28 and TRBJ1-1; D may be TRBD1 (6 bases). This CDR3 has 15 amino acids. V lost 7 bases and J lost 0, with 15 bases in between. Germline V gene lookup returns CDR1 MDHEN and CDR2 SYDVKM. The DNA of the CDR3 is TGTGCCAGCACCCAAGGGGGTCCGGTGAACACTGAAGCTTTCTTT. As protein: CASTQGGPVNTEAFF.

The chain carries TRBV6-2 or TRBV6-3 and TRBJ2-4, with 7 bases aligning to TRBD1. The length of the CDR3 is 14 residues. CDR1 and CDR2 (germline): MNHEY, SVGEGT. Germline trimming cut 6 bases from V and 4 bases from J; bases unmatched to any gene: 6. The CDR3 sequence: CASRPQGDKNIQYF. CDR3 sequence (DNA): TGTGCCAGCAGACCTCAGGGGGATAAAAACATTCAGTACTTC.

The CDR3 nucleotides read TGCGCCAGCAGCTTGGGAGTATCCAACTATGGCTACACCTTC. Residues: CASSLGVSNYGYTF. The rearrangement joins TRBV5-1 to TRBJ1-2; no clear D gene. CDR3 length: 14 amino acids. The germline gives CDR1 SGHRS, CDR2 YFSETQ. The V end lost 0 bases, the J end lost 2 bases, and 8 bases lay between the germline ends.

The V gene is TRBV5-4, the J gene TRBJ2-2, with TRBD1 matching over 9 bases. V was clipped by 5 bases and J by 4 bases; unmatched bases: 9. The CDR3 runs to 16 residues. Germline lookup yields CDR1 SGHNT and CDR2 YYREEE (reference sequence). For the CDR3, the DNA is TGTGCCAGCAGACGTCAACAGGGGGCGGGCACCGGGGAGCTGTTTTTT. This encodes CASRRQQGAGTGELFF. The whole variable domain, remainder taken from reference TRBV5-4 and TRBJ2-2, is ETGVTQSPTHLIKTRGQQVTLRCSSQSGHNTVSWYQQALGQGPQFIFQYYREEENGRGNFPPRFSGLQFPNYSSELNVNALELDDSALYLCASRRQQGAGTGELFFGEGSRLTVL.

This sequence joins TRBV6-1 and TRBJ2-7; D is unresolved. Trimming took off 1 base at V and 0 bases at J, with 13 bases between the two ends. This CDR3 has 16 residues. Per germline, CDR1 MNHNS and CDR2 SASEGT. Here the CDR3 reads CASSEEATIASYEQYF. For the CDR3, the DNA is TGTGCCAGCAGTGAAGAGGCTACTATCGCCTCCTACGAGCAGTACTTC.